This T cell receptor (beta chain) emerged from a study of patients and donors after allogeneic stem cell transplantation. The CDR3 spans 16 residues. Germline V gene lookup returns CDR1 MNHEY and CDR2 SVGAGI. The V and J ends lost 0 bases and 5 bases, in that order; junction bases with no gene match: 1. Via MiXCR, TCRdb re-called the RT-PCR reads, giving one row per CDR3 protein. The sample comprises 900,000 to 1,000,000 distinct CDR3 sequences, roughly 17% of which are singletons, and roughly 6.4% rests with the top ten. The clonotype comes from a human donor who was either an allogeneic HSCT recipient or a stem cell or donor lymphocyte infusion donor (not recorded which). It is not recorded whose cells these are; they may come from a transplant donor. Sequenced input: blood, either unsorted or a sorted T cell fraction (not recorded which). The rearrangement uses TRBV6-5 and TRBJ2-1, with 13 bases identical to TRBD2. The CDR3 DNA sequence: TGTGCCAGCAGTTACTCGGGACTAGCGGGGAACAATGAGCAGTTCTTC. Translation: CASSYSGLAGNNEQFF.